This T cell receptor beta chain was identified during a study of blood T cells in healthy people across ages. Whole-study results and caveats: Higher diversity and more naive CD4+ cells were features of long-lived donors, compared to aged donors.

The CDR3 is 14 residues long. Germline CDR1 is DFQATT and CDR2 is SNEGSKA (reference sequence). V lost 2 bases to trimming and J lost 2 bases; unmatched junction nucleotides: 3. To note about this clonotype: Its target is not known.

With a J-beta primer mix and a sample-barcoded 5' primer, a second PCR ran about 7 to 12 cycles. TCRdb itself ran the 5' RACE reads through MiXCR, one entry per CDR3 protein. The repertoire consists of about 680,000 distinct CDR3 sequences, with 49% occurring once and the leading ten covering roughly 30%. Each sample yielded at least 6 micrograms of PBMC total RNA. Sequenced sample: blood. The clonotype originates from a woman in her fifties or sixties in good health. This chain connects TRBV20-1 to TRBJ2-1, with 7 bases matching TRBD2. The CDR3 region has the DNA TGCAGTGCTAGAAGTCTAGCGGCCTACAATGAGCAGTTCTTC. Translated, it gives CSARSLAAYNEQFF.